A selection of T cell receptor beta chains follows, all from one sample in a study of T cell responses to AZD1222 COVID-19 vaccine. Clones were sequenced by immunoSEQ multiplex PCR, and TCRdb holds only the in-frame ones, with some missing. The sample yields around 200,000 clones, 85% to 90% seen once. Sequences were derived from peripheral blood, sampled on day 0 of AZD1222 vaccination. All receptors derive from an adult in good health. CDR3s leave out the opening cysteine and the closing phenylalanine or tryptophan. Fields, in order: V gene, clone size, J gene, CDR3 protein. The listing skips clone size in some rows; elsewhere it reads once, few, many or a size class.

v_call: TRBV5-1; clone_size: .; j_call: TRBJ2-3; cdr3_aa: ASGSGDDTDTQY
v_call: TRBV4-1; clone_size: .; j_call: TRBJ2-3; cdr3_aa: ASSHEGLSPDTQY
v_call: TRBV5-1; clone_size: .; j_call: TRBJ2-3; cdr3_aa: ASSSQIQPGQAPTDTQY
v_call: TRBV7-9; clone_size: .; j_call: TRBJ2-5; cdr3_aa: ASSLAGSETQY
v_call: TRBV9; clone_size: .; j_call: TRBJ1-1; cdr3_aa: ASSPWTGGPTEAF
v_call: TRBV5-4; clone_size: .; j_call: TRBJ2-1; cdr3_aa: ASSFTGTYNEQF
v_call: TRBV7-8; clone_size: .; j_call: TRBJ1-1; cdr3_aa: ASRRYIAGQGAWSNTEAF
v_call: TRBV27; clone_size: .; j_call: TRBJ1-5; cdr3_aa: ASSRQGARQPQH
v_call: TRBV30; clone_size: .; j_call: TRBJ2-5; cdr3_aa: AWSRSETQY
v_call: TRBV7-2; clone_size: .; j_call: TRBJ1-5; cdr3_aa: ASSQGGAGQPQH
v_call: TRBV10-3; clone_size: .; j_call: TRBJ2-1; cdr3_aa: AIRTQGKSYNEQF
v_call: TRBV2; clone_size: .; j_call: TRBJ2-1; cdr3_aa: ASSRGADNEQF
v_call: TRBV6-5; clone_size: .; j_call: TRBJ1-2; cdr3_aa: ASSLHPGQSYGYT
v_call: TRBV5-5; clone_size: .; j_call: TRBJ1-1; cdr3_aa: ASSLAVSGGTEAF
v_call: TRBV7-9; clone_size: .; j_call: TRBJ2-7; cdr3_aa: ASSAIGTGSYEQY
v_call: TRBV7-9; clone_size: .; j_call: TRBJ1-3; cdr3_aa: ASSLDRPDTIY
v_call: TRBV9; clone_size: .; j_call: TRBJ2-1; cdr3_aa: ASSVAATGGSYNEQF
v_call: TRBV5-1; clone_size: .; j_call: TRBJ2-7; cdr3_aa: ASSFSGGSSYEQY
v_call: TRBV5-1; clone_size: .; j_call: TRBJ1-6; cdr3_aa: ASSLEAPWDSPLH
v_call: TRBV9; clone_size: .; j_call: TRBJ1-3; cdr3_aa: ASSGNTIY
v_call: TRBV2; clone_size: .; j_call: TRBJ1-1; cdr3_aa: ASTPTGNTEAF
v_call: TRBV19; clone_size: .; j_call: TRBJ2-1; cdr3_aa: ASSMGQLMGEQF
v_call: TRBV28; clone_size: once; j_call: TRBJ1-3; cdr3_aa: ASRPYGRRSGNTIY
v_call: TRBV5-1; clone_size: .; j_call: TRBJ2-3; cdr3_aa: ASMPRAGGITDTQY
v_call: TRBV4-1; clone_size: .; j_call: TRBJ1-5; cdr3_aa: ASSQEVVRGSNQPQH
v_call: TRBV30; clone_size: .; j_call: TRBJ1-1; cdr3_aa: AWSVLNREAF
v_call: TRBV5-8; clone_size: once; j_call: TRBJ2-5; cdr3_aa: ASIPLLAQETQY
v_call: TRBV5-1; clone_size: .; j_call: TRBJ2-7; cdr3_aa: ASSPRTGGYEQY
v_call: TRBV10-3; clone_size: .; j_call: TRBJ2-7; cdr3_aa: AISGDRDTYEQY
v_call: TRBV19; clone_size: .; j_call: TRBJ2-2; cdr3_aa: ASSRSGTGELF
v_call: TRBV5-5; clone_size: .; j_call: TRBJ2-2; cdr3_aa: ASRGTGNTGELF
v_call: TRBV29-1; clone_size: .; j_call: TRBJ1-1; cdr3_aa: SVDRHKNTEAF
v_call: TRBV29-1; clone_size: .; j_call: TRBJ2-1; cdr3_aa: SVDHSEQF
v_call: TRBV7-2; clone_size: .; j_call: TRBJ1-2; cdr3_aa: ASSFRQGTGYT
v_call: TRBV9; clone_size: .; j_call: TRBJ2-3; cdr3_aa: ASSVAEATSGITDTQY
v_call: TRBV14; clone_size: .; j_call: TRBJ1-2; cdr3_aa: ASSPLVEANYGYT
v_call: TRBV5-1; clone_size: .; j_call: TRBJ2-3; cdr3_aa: ASSLLAGGSDTQY
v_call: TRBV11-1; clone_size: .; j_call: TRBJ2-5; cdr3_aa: ASSLAALRGTQY
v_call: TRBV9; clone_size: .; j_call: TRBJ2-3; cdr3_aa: ASSVGSSGYADTQY
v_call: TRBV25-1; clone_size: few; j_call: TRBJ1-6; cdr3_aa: ASSEPGESNSPLH
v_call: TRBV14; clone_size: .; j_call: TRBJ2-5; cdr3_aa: ASSPLLAGHQETQY
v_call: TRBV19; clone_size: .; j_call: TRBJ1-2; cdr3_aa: ASSIILDGGYT
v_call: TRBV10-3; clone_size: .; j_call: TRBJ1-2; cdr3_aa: AISEAGARYGYT
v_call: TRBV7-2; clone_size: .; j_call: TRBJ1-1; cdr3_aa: ASSTRREGLNTEAF
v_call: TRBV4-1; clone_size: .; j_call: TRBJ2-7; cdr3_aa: ASSQAFGEQY